These T cell receptor beta chains were read from a single sample in a study of cytomegalovirus exposure and HLA in healthy donors. Generated by immunoSEQ multiplex PCR, the TCRdb table keeps only in-frame clones and is missing some. Among approximately 220,000 clones listed, 75% to 95% were seen once. The specimen was PBMCs. These receptors were collected from a woman between 18 and 30 years old in good health and CMV-seronegative. The CDR3 runs from the conserved cysteine through the conserved F or W. The D gene is left open where the match is weak. Size values are once, few and many counts, or a class for expanded clones, and some rows have none.

D	J	size	V	DNA	CDR3
TRBD2	TRBJ2-1	-	TRBV18	TGTGCCAGCTCACCGGCGATAGCGGGAGATGGAGATGAGCAGTTCTTC	CASSPAIAGDGDEQFF
-	TRBJ2-3	-	TRBV6-6	TGTGCCAGCAGTTACTCGACTTACACAGATACGCAGTATTTT	CASSYSTYTDTQYF
TRBD2	TRBJ2-5	-	TRBV12-5	TGTGCTAGTGGTTTGGCACTAGCGGGAGGAGAGACCCAGTACTTC	CASGLALAGGETQYF
-	TRBJ2-7	-	TRBV6-5	TGTGCCAGCAGTTACTCTGCGGGCCAGACCTACGAGCAGTACTTC	CASSYSAGQTYEQYF
-	TRBJ1-2	-	TRBV5-1	TGCGCCAGCAGCTTGGTGGTGGGGAGCTCCTATGGCTACACCTTC	CASSLVVGSSYGYTF
-	TRBJ1-1	few	TRBV25-1	TGTGCCAGCAAGGCCGGGGACACTGAAGCTTTCTTT	CASKAGDTEAFF
-	TRBJ1-1	once	TRBV6-1	TGTGCCACCGAAGGTGATCGGACAGTGTTAGCTTTCTTT	CATEGDRTVLAFF
TRBD1	TRBJ2-3	few	TRBV6-4	TGTGCCACCAAACCGGGACAGCATAGCACAGATACGCAGTATTTT	CATKPGQHSTDTQYF
TRBD2	TRBJ2-7	-	TRBV25-1	TGTGCCAGCAGTGAAACCAGCGGGAGCTCCTACGAGCAGTACTTC	CASSETSGSSYEQYF
-	TRBJ1-2	-	TRBV5-1	TGCGCCAGCAGCCCAGGACAGTTGAGGGATGGCTACACCTTC	CASSPGQLRDGYTF
-	TRBJ2-2	-	TRBV10-1	TGCGCCAGCAGTGAAGACTATCGGGCCACCGGGGAGCTGTTTTTT	CASSEDYRATGELFF
TRBD1	TRBJ1-2	-	TRBV12-5	TGTGCTAGTGGTTTGGGTAGGGGGCTTTGGGGCTACACCTTC	CASGLGRGLWGYTF
-	TRBJ1-4	once	TRBV9	TGTGCCAGCAGCGTAGGAGAGTGGGGCCGCAGGGGAGAACTGTTTTTT	CASSVGEWGRRGELFF
TRBD1	TRBJ2-2	-	TRBV7-9	TGTGCCAGCAGTTTCCCTCTACAGGGGGTAACCGGGGAGCTGTTTTTT	CASSFPLQGVTGELFF
TRBD2	TRBJ2-7	-	TRBV11-2	TGTGCCAGCAGCATGACGACTAGCGGATACGAGCAGTACTTC	CASSMTTSGYEQYF
TRBD1	TRBJ1-3	-	TRBV27	TGTGCCAGCAGGCGGACAGGGGAATCTGGAAACACCATATATTTT	CASRRTGESGNTIYF
TRBD1	TRBJ1-1	-	TRBV12-5	TGTGCTAGTGGTTTGGTACTAGGTCAGGGGGACACTGAAGCTTTCTTT	CASGLVLGQGDTEAFF
-	TRBJ1-1	-	TRBV7-9	TGTGCCAGCAGCTTAGTAGGGGGTGCGGGCACTGAAGCTTTCTTT	CASSLVGGAGTEAFF
-	TRBJ2-1	-	TRBV4-1	TGCGCCAGCAGCCTTCTAGGGACTCCTATCTACAATGAGCAGTTCTTC	CASSLLGTPIYNEQFF
-	TRBJ2-7	-	TRBV9	TGTGCCAGCAGCGTGAAAAGGGCAGGGTTTGTATACGAGCAGTACTTC	CASSVKRAGFVYEQYF
TRBD1	TRBJ2-1	-	TRBV4-1	TGCGCCAGCAGCCAAATGGGGACAGATTTCGTAAGCTCCTACAATGAGCAGTTCTTC	CASSQMGTDFVSSYNEQFF
-	TRBJ1-2	once	TRBV6-1	TGTGCCAGCAGTGGAAGAGGACAGCTGAACTATGGCTACACCTTC	CASSGRGQLNYGYTF
-	TRBJ2-3	-	TRBV6-5	TGTGCCAGCAGTTACGGGAGAGATACGCAGTATTTT	CASSYGRDTQYF
TRBD1	TRBJ1-2	few	TRBV2	TGTGCCAGCAGTAATCAGGGGGGTTATGGCTACACCTTC	CASSNQGGYGYTF
-	TRBJ1-1	-	TRBV29-1	TGCAGCGTTGAGAGAGGGGGTGGTCGGAGCACTGAAGCTTTCTTT	CSVERGGGRSTEAFF
TRBD1	TRBJ1-1	-	TRBV6-4	TGTGCCAGCAGTGACCCACTTGACAGGGGGACGGGTGAAGCTTTCTTT	CASSDPLDRGTGEAFF
-	TRBJ2-7	-	TRBV6-1	TGTGCCAGCAAAATGGACAGACCCTACGAGCAGTACTTC	CASKMDRPYEQYF
TRBD2	TRBJ2-1	-	TRBV2	TGTGCCAGCGTCGCGGGAGCGGGCAATGAGCAGTTCTTC	CASVAGAGNEQFF
-	TRBJ1-1	-	TRBV7-9	TGTGCCAGCAGCTCACCGGCAGGGACTGAAGCTTTCTTT	CASSSPAGTEAFF
-	TRBJ1-1	-	TRBV5-1	TGCGCCAGCAGCTTGGCAGGGTCCATGAACACTGAAGCTTTCTTT	CASSLAGSMNTEAFF
-	TRBJ2-2	-	TRBV6-6	TGTGCCAGCAGTTACTTCCGTGGCGGAACCACCGGGGAGCTGTTTTTT	CASSYFRGGTTGELFF
TRBD1	TRBJ1-1	once	TRBV4-1	TGCGCCAGCAGCCCCATGGGACAGGGGGCTGGGAACACTGAAGCTTTCTTT	CASSPMGQGAGNTEAFF
-	TRBJ1-4	-	TRBV30	TGTGCCTGGAGTGAGACAGCAACTAATGAAAAACTGTTTTTT	CAWSETATNEKLFF
-	TRBJ1-1	-	TRBV18	TGTGCCAGCTCACCAAGCCCTGTCAAGAACACTGAAGCTTTCTTT	CASSPSPVKNTEAFF
-	TRBJ1-1	-	TRBV15	TGTGCCACCCGTATCGGTTTGAACACTGAAGCTTTCTTT	CATRIGLNTEAFF
-	TRBJ2-7	-	TRBV4-1	TGCGCCAGCAGCCAAGGGACTGAGCAGTACTTC	CASSQGTEQYF
TRBD2	TRBJ2-3	-	TRBV11-2	TGTGCCAGCAGCTTCCTTCGGACTAGCGGGAGGGAGGACACAGATACGCAGTATTTT	CASSFLRTSGREDTDTQYF
-	TRBJ2-7	-	TRBV12-2	TGTGCAAGTCGCTTCCGGTGGGCGGCGGGAGTGTCGTACGAGCAGTACTTC	CASRFRWAAGVSYEQYF
-	TRBJ2-7	-	TRBV7-9	TGTGCCAGCAGCGCCCGTCAAGGGGTCTCCTACGAGCAGTACTTC	CASSARQGVSYEQYF
-	TRBJ2-3	once	TRBV11-2	TGTGCCAGCAGCTTTTTCGGAGCAAGTGGAATGGATACGCAGTATTTT	CASSFFGASGMDTQYF
-	TRBJ2-7	-	TRBV11-2	TGTGCCAGCAGCTTAAGCTCTTACGAGCAGTACTTC	CASSLSSYEQYF
TRBD1	TRBJ2-6	-	TRBV18	TGTGCCAGCTCACCACCAACCAGGGGGCGTGAGTGGTTTGGGGCCAACGTCCTGACTTTC	CASSPPTRGREWFGANVLTF